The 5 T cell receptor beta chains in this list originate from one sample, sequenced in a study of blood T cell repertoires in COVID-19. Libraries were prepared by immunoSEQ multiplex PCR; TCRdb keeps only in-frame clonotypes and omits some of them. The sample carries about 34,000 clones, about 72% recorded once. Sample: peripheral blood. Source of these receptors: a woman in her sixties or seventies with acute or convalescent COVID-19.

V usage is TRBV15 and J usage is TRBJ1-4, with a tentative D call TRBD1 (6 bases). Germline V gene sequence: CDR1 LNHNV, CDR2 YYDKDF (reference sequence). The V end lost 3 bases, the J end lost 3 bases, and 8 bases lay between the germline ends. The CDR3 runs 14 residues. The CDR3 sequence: CATSRDRPNEKLFF. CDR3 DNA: TGTGCCACCAGCAGGGACAGACCTAATGAAAAACTGTTTTTT.

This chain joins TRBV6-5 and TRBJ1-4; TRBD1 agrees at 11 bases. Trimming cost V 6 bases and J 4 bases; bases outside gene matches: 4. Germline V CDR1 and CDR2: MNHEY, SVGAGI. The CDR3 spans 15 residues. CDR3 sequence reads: CASRGTGGNNEKLFF. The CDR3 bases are TGTGCCAGCAGGGGGACAGGGGGAAATAATGAAAAACTGTTTTTT.

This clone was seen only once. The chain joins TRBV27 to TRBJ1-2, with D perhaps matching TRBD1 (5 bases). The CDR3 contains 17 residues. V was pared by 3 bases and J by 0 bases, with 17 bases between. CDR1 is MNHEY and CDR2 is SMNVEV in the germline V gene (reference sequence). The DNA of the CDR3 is TGTGCCAGCAGTTTTAGGCAGGGCCCCTCTGCTAACTATGGCTACACCTTC. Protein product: CASSFRQGPSANYGYTF.

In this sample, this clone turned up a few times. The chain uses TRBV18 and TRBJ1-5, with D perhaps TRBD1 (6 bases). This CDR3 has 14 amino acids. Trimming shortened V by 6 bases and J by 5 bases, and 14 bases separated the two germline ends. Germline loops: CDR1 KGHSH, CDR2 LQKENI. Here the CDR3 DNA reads TGTGCCAGCTCCCCGATACAGGGAGATCAGCCCCAGCATTTT. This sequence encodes CASSPIQGDQPQHF.

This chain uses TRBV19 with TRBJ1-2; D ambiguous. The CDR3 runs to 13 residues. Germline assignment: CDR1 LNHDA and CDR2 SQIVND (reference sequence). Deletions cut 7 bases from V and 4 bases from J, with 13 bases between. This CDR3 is CASKGIGVYGYTF. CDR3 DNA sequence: TGTGCCAGTAAAGGCATCGGAGTCTATGGCTACACCTTC.